The rows below give T cell receptor beta chains drawn from one sample of a study of blood T cells in healthy people across ages. Using its own MiXCR run on the 5' RACE reads, TCRdb lists one record per CDR3 protein. The sample gives fewer than 2 million distinct CDR3 sequences, about two fifths of which show up once; 23% is in the top ten. The sequenced material came from blood. The receptors come from a human donor in good health. Each CDR3 is given with its conserved first and last residue. Fields, in order: V gene, J gene, clone size, D gene, CDR3 DNA, CDR3 protein. D genes are given only for firm matches. Clone size appears in some rows only: once, few, many, or a class for an expanded clone.

>TRBV20-1|TRBJ2-7|.|.
TGCAGTGCTAGAGATTTGGACAGAGGGCTTCAATACGAGCAGTACTTC
CSARDLDRGLQYEQYF
>TRBV5-4|TRBJ1-1|.|TRBD1
TGTGCCAGCAGCCCAGGGGGCAGGGCTGCTGAAGCTTTCTTT
CASSPGGRAAEAFF
>TRBV7-2|TRBJ2-1|.|TRBD2
TGTGCCAGCAGTTATACTTCTAGCGGTTACAATGAGCAGTTCTTC
CASSYTSSGYNEQFF
>TRBV13|TRBJ2-5|few|.
TGTGCCAGCAGCTCGGGGCCAGAGACCCAGTACTTC
CASSSGPETQYF
>TRBV5-1|TRBJ2-3|.|TRBD2
TGCGCCAGCAGCTTATTCCCGACTAGCGGGGGCTACACAGATACGCAGTATTTT
CASSLFPTSGGYTDTQYF
>TRBV11-3|TRBJ2-7|.|.
TGTGCCAGCAGCTTAGACGGGGGAGAAGCGTCCCAGTACTTC
CASSLDGGEASQYF
>TRBV5-4|TRBJ1-5|once|.
TGTGCCAGCAGCTTGGCTTTCCTTCAGCCCCAGCATTTT
CASSLAFLQPQHF
>TRBV29-1|TRBJ2-1|.|.
TGCAGCGCAAAAGGTGGCAGGGAGTCGTCCTACGAGCAGTTCTTC
CSAKGGRESSYEQFF
>TRBV2|TRBJ2-7|.|.
TGTGCCAGCAGTATACAGTACAATGAGCAGTACTTC
CASSIQYNEQYF
>TRBV6-2/TRBV6-3|TRBJ2-3|few|.
TGTGCCAGCAGGGGCCCAGCAACAGATACGCAGTATTTT
CASRGPATDTQYF